The 28 T cell receptor beta chains in this list originate from one sample, sequenced in a study of blood T cell repertoires in COVID-19. Clones were read by immunoSEQ multiplex PCR, and TCRdb kept only the in-frame ones, dropping some. The table lists about 39,000 clones, about four fifths of them singletons. The source material was peripheral blood. These receptor sequences come from a man in his 70s with acute or convalescent COVID-19.

The chain employs TRBV24-1 and TRBJ2-1, with D maybe TRBD2 (6 bases). Deletions cut 9 bases from V and 9 bases from J, with 14 bases between. Germline V gene lookup returns CDR1 KGHDR and CDR2 SFDVKD. This CDR3 comprises 12 residues. Here the CDR3 reads CATGERATEQFF. For the CDR3, the DNA is TGTGCCACCGGCGAGCGGGCCACTGAGCAGTTCTTC.

The chain links TRBV4-1 to TRBJ1-5, with D possibly being TRBD1 (6 bases). Trimming took off 0 bases at V and 4 bases at J, with 16 bases between the two ends. Germline V lookup: CDR1 MGHRA, CDR2 YSYEKL. This CDR3 region has 17 residues. For the CDR3, the DNA is TGCGCCAGCAGCCAAGATGAGAGGACAGCTTCAAATCAGCCCCAGCATTTT. It specifies CASSQDERTASNQPQHF.

V gene TRBV19 combines with J gene TRBJ1-1; 7 bases fit TRBD1. The ends lost 4 bases at V and 0 bases at J; junction bases unmatched: 2. Germline V gene lookup returns CDR1 LNHDA and CDR2 SQIVND (reference sequence). This CDR3 spans 14 amino acids. The CDR3 region is CASSTGQMNTEAFF. As DNA, the CDR3 is TGTGCCAGTAGTACGGGACAGATGAACACTGAAGCTTTCTTT.

V is TRBV19 and J is TRBJ2-3; 8 positions match TRBD2. Germline V gene data show CDR1 as LNHDA and CDR2 as SQIVND (reference sequence). Losses at the gene ends were 6 bases for V and 1 base for J; bases not matched to a gene: 6. The CDR3 totals 15 residues. CDR3 nucleotides: TGTGCCAGTAGAGACAGCGGGAGTGGCACAGATACGCAGTATTTT. Encoded protein: CASRDSGSGTDTQYF.

This rearrangement joins TRBV20-1 to TRBJ1-5; 8 nucleotides agree with TRBD1. Germline trimming cut 3 bases from V and 4 bases from J; bases unmatched to any gene: 5. Germline assignment: CDR1 DFQATT and CDR2 SNEGSKA (reference sequence). The CDR3 is 14 residues long. CDR3 protein: CSASLDRENQPQHF. DNA for the CDR3: TGCAGTGCTAGTCTGGACAGGGAAAATCAGCCCCAGCATTTT.

The chain combines TRBV5-1 with TRBJ1-5; no clear D gene. This CDR3 has 13 amino acids. V shed 0 bases and J shed 5 bases, with 6 bases lying between them. Per the germline V gene, CDR1 is SGHRS and CDR2 is YFSETQ. The CDR3 region is CASSLASDQPQHF. The CDR3, as DNA: TGCGCCAGCAGCTTGGCCTCTGATCAGCCCCAGCATTTT.

This chain connects TRBV28 to TRBJ1-1; D is possibly TRBD1 (6 bases). The CDR3 runs to 14 residues. Germline V lookup: CDR1 MDHEN, CDR2 SYDVKM. Trimming left V 6 bases short and J 5 bases short, with 16 bases between. CDR3 protein: CASSPGGRGTEAFF. Written as DNA, the CDR3 is TGTGCCAGCAGCCCGGGGGGGCGCGGGACTGAAGCTTTCTTT. Filled out from reference TRBV28 and TRBJ1-1, the complete variable domain reads DVKVTQSSRYLVKRTGEKVFLECVQDMDHENMFWYRQDPGLGLRLIYFSYDVKMKEKGDIPEGYSVSREKKERFSLILESASTNQTSMYLCASSPGGRGTEAFFGQGTRLTVV.

The chain joins TRBV7-9 to TRBJ1-2; D is unresolved. CDR1 is SEHNR, CDR2 FQNEAQ, per germline (reference sequence). The CDR3 spans 14 residues. Trimming stripped 0 bases from V and 2 bases from J, with 7 bases between. The CDR3: CASSLAQQNYGYTF. In DNA form, the CDR3 reads TGTGCCAGCAGCTTAGCCCAACAGAACTATGGCTACACCTTC.

The rearrangement links TRBV5-1 to TRBJ1-3; D is perhaps TRBD1 (5 bases). CDR1 SGHRS and CDR2 YFSETQ come from the germline V gene. Trimming took off 4 bases at V and 0 bases at J, with 11 bases between the two ends. The CDR3 runs 15 residues. In nucleotides, the CDR3 is TGCGCCAGCAGCCTAGGGGAATACTCTGGAAACACCATATATTTT. Translating it yields CASSLGEYSGNTIYF. Drawing the rest from reference TRBV5-1 and TRBJ1-3, the complete variable domain is KAGVTQTPRYLIKTRGQQVTLSCSPISGHRSVSWYQQTPGQGLQFLFEYFSETQRNKGNFPGRFSGRQFSNSRSEMNVSTLELGDSALYLCASSLGEYSGNTIYFGEGSWLTVV.

The gene calls are TRBV27 and TRBJ1-2; 8 nucleotides match TRBD1. Germline CDR1 is MNHEY and CDR2 is SMNVEV (reference sequence). V gave up 4 bases and J gave up 8 bases; unmatched junction bases: 9. This CDR3 has 14 residues. The CDR3 DNA follows: TGTGCCAGCAGTTCCCTGACAGGGGCGGACGGCTACACCTTC. It yields the protein CASSSLTGADGYTF.

The chain employs TRBV7-9 and TRBJ2-5; TRBD1 matches at 9 bases. Germline-derived CDR1 and CDR2 are SEHNR and FQNEAQ (reference sequence). This CDR3 has 15 amino acids. V dropped 8 bases and J dropped 2; count of bases not matched to a gene: 9. The chain's CDR3 is CASRQGEGGQETQYF. Here the CDR3 DNA reads TGTGCCAGCCGACAGGGGGAAGGAGGTCAAGAGACCCAGTACTTC.

The chain joins TRBV5-1 to TRBJ1-4; 7 bases are a match to TRBD1. There are 15 residues in the CDR3. From germline, CDR1 is SGHRS and CDR2 YFSETQ. Unmatched junction bases numbered 6, after V lost 2 bases and J lost 5 bases. The CDR3 here is CASSFFGTANEKLFF. The CDR3 DNA follows: TGCGCCAGCAGCTTTTTTGGGACAGCAAATGAAAAACTGTTTTTT.

The chain uses TRBV7-6 and TRBJ2-5; 7 nucleotides match TRBD1. The CDR3 runs 17 residues. V lost 3 bases and J lost 5; bases outside the gene matches: 15. Germline CDR1 SGHVS, CDR2 FNYEAQ. The CDR3 DNA follows: TGTGCCAGCAGCTTCGCACGGGGACAGTACGAGCCGGAGACCCAGTACTTC. This codes for CASSFARGQYEPETQYF.

The V call is TRBV20-1, the J call TRBJ1-5, with a possible D match to TRBD1 (5 bases). V was trimmed by 3 bases and J by 5 bases, leaving 14 bases between them. Germline loops: CDR1 DFQATT, CDR2 SNEGSKA (reference sequence). CDR3 length: 14 amino acids. The CDR3 bases are TGCAGTGCTAGTCCCCAGGGTCCCCATCAGCCCCAGCATTTT. Protein sequence: CSASPQGPHQPQHF.

The chain links TRBV3-1 (or the pseudogene TRBV3-2) to TRBJ1-1, with a tentative D call TRBD1 (5 bases). The CDR3 is made up of 14 amino acids. V was trimmed by 2 bases and J by 11 bases, leaving 18 bases between them. Per germline, CDR1 LGHDT and CDR2 YNNKEL (reference sequence). In DNA, the CDR3 is TGTGCCAGCAGCCAAATAGGGAAAGGGGCCGGTGCTTTCTTT. Residues: CASSQIGKGAGAFF.

The chain joins TRBV5-1 to TRBJ2-5; 9 nucleotides match TRBD1. Trimming at V came to 4 bases and at J to 1 base, leaving 5 bases not matched to a gene. There are 15 residues in the CDR3. CDR1 is SGHRS and CDR2 is YFSETQ in the germline V gene. This CDR3 is CASSGGQGLQETQYF. Here the CDR3 DNA reads TGCGCCAGCAGCGGGGGACAGGGCCTCCAAGAGACCCAGTACTTC.

The rearrangement joins TRBV9 to TRBJ2-2, with D tentatively TRBD1 (6 bases). CDR3 length: 16 residues. Germline-derived CDR1 and CDR2 are SGDLS and YYNGEE. V lost 3 bases, J lost 1 base, and 13 bases lay in between. The CDR3 reads CASSGKQGVNTGELFF. CDR3 in DNA: TGTGCCAGCAGCGGGAAACAGGGTGTGAACACCGGGGAGCTGTTTTTT.

This clone showed up just a few times. This chain joins TRBV19 and TRBJ2-3; a weak D match, TRBD1 (5 bases). With 5 bases removed from V and 1 base from J, the gap between germline ends came to 13 bases. Germline lookup yields CDR1 LNHDA and CDR2 SQIVND (reference sequence). The CDR3 extends over 15 amino acids. CDR3 residues: CASSSSMGRTDTQYF. CDR3 sequence (DNA): TGTGCCAGTAGTTCATCCATGGGGCGCACAGATACGCAGTATTTT.

This clone was detected only a few times. V usage is TRBV5-1 and J usage is TRBJ2-7; 10 bases map to TRBD2. The CDR3 totals 15 residues. Germline-derived CDR1 and CDR2 are SGHRS and YFSETQ. The trim removed 4 bases at V and 7 bases at J, leaving 11 bases unmatched. The CDR3 reads CASSVDPGLAREQYF. CDR3 coding DNA: TGCGCCAGCAGCGTCGATCCGGGACTAGCGCGAGAGCAGTACTTC.

This clone has a count of ten or more. The V call is TRBV28, the J call TRBJ2-1; the D is unclear. Germline CDR1 reads MDHEN; CDR2 reads SYDVKM. This CDR3 spans 14 amino acids. V was trimmed by 2 bases and J by 7 bases, leaving 12 bases between them. The CDR3 DNA follows: TGTGCCAGCAGTTTACTGAGAGGTGGGAATGAGCAGTTCTTC. As protein: CASSLLRGGNEQFF.

V is TRBV5-6 and J is TRBJ1-4; D not certain. V shed 4 bases and J shed 4 bases, with 8 bases lying between them. The CDR3 is made up of 13 amino acids. The V gene's germline CDR1 is SGHDT and CDR2 YYEEEE. CDR3 bases: TGTGCCAGCAGCCGTCGGGATAATGAAAAACTGTTTTTT. It translates to CASSRRDNEKLFF.

The chain uses TRBV28 and TRBJ1-1; no clear D gene. This CDR3 comprises 16 residues. The V gene lost 1 base and the J gene lost 0 bases, with 12 bases spanning the gap. Germline V CDR1 and CDR2: MDHEN, SYDVKM. This chain's CDR3 is CASSLSDLGMNTEAFF. The DNA for the CDR3 is TGTGCCAGCAGTTTATCCGACCTCGGGATGAACACTGAAGCTTTCTTT.

In its sample, this clone was seen a few times. This chain joins TRBV7-2 and TRBJ2-7; D is unresolved. This CDR3 is 11 amino acids long. The germline CDR1 and CDR2 sequences are SGHTA and FQGNSA. V was cut by 5 bases and J by 0 bases, with 2 bases left in between. The CDR3 nucleotides are TGTGCCAGCAGCCGCTCCTACGAGCAGTACTTC. This translates into CASSRSYEQYF.

The chain couples TRBV3-1 (or the pseudogene TRBV3-2) to TRBJ2-7; weak D call: TRBD2 (5 bases). Per germline, CDR1 LGHDT and CDR2 YNNKEL (reference sequence). This CDR3 region has 15 residues. V was cut by 6 bases and J by 1 base, with 16 bases left in between. The chain's CDR3 is CASSVQIATSYEQYF. The CDR3 coding sequence is TGTGCCAGCAGTGTCCAGATAGCGACTTCCTACGAGCAGTACTTC.

The rearrangement uses TRBV24-1 and TRBJ2-2, with D possibly TRBD2 on 6 matching bases. This CDR3 has 15 amino acids. Trimming removed 9 bases from V and 1 base from J, with 14 bases in between. Germline loops: CDR1 KGHDR, CDR2 SFDVKD. The CDR3 DNA reads as TGTGCCACCTCCTTTGGGACTGAGAACACCGGGGAGCTGTTTTTT. The encoded protein is CATSFGTENTGELFF.

This chain uses TRBV19 with TRBJ2-3, with TRBD1 matching 12 bases. The CDR3 is 16 residues long. Losses at the gene ends were 6 bases for V and 2 bases for J; bases not matched to a gene: 6. Germline V gives CDR1 LNHDA, CDR2 SQIVND (reference sequence). In nucleotides, the CDR3 is TGTGCCAGTAGCGCCATGGGACAGGGGGCCACAGATACGCAGTATTTT. Its protein is CASSAMGQGATDTQYF.

A few counts support this clone. The rearrangement uses TRBV19 and TRBJ2-5; a weak D match, TRBD2 (6 bases). V lost 6 bases to trimming and J lost 5 bases, with 19 bases between them. The germline V gene has CDR1 LNHDA and CDR2 SQIVND (reference sequence). The CDR3 loop spans 15 amino acids. CDR3 loop: CASRAGLLEPETQYF. CDR3 nucleotide sequence: TGTGCCAGTAGGGCGGGGTTACTAGAGCCCGAGACCCAGTACTTC.

Judged by abundance, this clone is medium-sized (0.01 to 0.1%). In DNA form, the CDR3 reads TGTGCCAGCAGTCACTTCATCCAGGGGGCAGGAACTGAAGCTTTCTTT. The encoded protein is CASSHFIQGAGTEAFF. V is TRBV6-6 and J is TRBJ1-1; the match to TRBD1 covers 8 bases. Germline CDR1 MNHNY, CDR2 SVGAGI (reference sequence). Trimming cost V 5 bases and J 5 bases; bases outside gene matches: 13. There are 16 residues in the CDR3.